These 26 T cell receptor beta chains came from one sample sequenced in a study of T cell responses to AZD1222 COVID-19 vaccine. Measured with immunoSEQ multiplex PCR; TCRdb has only the in-frame clones, and not every one. The repertoire holds fewer than 85,000 clones, with over 85% as singletons. The starting material was peripheral blood, obtained on day 0 of AZD1222 vaccination. These receptors came from an adult in good health.

The rearrangement links TRBV4-2 to TRBJ1-1; 9 bases line up with TRBD1. The CDR3 extends over 15 amino acids. V dropped 1 base and J dropped 4; count of bases not matched to a gene: 4. Looked up from germline, CDR1 is LGHNA and CDR2 is YNFKEQ. CDR3 amino acids: CASSQVSTGGTEAFF. In DNA form, the CDR3 reads TGTGCCAGCAGCCAAGTGTCGACAGGGGGCACTGAAGCTTTCTTT.

V gene TRBV9 combines with J gene TRBJ1-1; a weak D match, TRBD1 (6 bases). The CDR3 runs to 14 residues. Germline-derived CDR1 and CDR2 are SGDLS and YYNGEE. The V and J ends lost 4 bases and 4 bases respectively, with 14 bases between them. As DNA, the CDR3 is TGTGCCAGCAGCCCAGGACAGCCGGGCACTGAAGCTTTCTTT. This translates into CASSPGQPGTEAFF.

The V and J genes are TRBV18 and TRBJ1-1; tentative D call: TRBD1 (6 bases). Deletions cut 6 bases from V and 4 bases from J, with 12 bases between. Germline-derived CDR1 and CDR2 are KGHSH and LQKENI. The CDR3 is made up of 13 amino acids. For the CDR3, the DNA is TGTGCCAGCTCGGTACAGGGACGCACTGAAGCTTTCTTT. The encoded protein is CASSVQGRTEAFF.

This clone was observed a single time. V is TRBV18 and J is TRBJ1-2; D not certain. V lost 2 bases, J lost 2 bases, and 12 bases lay in between. Germline CDR1 reads KGHSH; CDR2 reads LQKENI. This CDR3 is built from 15 residues. CDR3 nucleotide sequence: TGTGCCAGCTCACCAAATGCGATCACCAACTATGGCTACACCTTC. Protein sequence: CASSPNAITNYGYTF.

J is TRBJ2-6 and V is TRBV27; perhaps TRBD1 as D (5 bases). CDR3 length: 16 amino acids. Per the germline V gene, CDR1 is MNHEY and CDR2 is SMNVEV (reference sequence). V lost 6 bases, J lost 0 bases, and 12 bases lay in between. The CDR3 protein is CASSRVYRSGANVLTF. The CDR3 DNA reads TGTGCCAGCAGCAGGGTTTACCGCTCTGGGGCCAACGTCCTGACTTTC. Full variable domain (rest looked up from reference TRBV27 and TRBJ2-6): EAQVTQNPRYLITVTGKKLTVTCSQNMNHEYMSWYRQDPGLGLRQIYYSMNVEVTDKGDVPEGYKVSRKEKRNFPLILESPSPNQTSLYFCASSRVYRSGANVLTFGAGSRLTVL.

Here the CDR3 reads CASSLIVAGVSNEQFF. The DNA of the CDR3 is TGTGCCAGCAGCTTAATCGTAGCGGGAGTTTCCAATGAGCAGTTCTTC. The chain is built from TRBV11-1 and TRBJ2-1; 9 bases are a match to TRBD2. The CDR3 runs 16 residues. Germline V lookup: CDR1 SGHAT, CDR2 FQDESV (reference sequence). The ends lost 2 bases at V and 6 bases at J; junction bases unmatched: 8. The full variable domain, its missing parts supplied by reference TRBV11-1 and TRBJ2-1, is EAEVAQSPRYKITEKSQAVAFWCDPISGHATLYWYRQILGQGPELLVQFQDESVVDDSQLPKDRFSAERLKGVDSTLKIQPAELGDSAMYLCASSLIVAGVSNEQFFGPGTRLTVL.

This clone was seen a handful of times. V and J are TRBV10-3 and TRBJ2-5; 13 bases line up with TRBD2. The CDR3 extends over 16 amino acids. V was clipped by 2 bases and J by 4 bases; unmatched bases: 4. The germline gives CDR1 ENHRY, CDR2 SYGVKD. The CDR3 reads CAISEVGLAGRETQYF. The CDR3 DNA follows: TGTGCCATCAGTGAGGTGGGACTAGCGGGAAGAGAGACCCAGTACTTC.

The CDR3 coding sequence is TGTGCCTGGAGTGTACGGGGCATAGTCTCTGGAAACACCATATATTTT. This sequence encodes CAWSVRGIVSGNTIYF. The chain joins TRBV30 to TRBJ1-3, with D perhaps matching TRBD1 (5 bases). This CDR3 has 16 residues. Trimming removed 0 bases at V and 0 bases at J, with 12 bases between. CDR1 GTSNPN and CDR2 SVGIG come from the germline V gene (reference sequence).

J is TRBJ2-2 and V is TRBV2, with 7 bases lining up with TRBD1. Germline trimming cut 6 bases from V and 0 bases from J; bases unmatched to any gene: 1. The CDR3 has 14 amino acids. Per germline, CDR1 SNHLY and CDR2 FYNNEI. CDR3 region: CASRQGTNTGELFF. The CDR3 DNA sequence: TGTGCCAGCAGACAGGGGACGAACACCGGGGAGCTGTTTTTT.

This chain uses TRBV6-5 with TRBJ2-7, with TRBD1 identical over 10 bases. Unmatched junction bases numbered 4, after V lost 5 bases and J lost 3 bases. Germline lookup yields CDR1 MNHEY and CDR2 SVGAGI. CDR3 size: 14 residues. DNA for the CDR3: TGTGCCAGCAGTCGGACAGGGGGGAACTACGAGCAGTACTTC. This codes for CASSRTGGNYEQYF.

The CDR3 reads CASSAWDSSNQPQHF. DNA of the CDR3: TGCGCCAGCAGCGCTTGGGACAGCAGTAATCAGCCCCAGCATTTT. The chain is built from TRBV5-1 and TRBJ1-5; the match to TRBD1 covers 7 bases. The CDR3 runs to 15 residues. J was trimmed by 4 bases and V by 4 bases; bases with no gene match: 8. The germline V gene encodes CDR1 SGHRS and CDR2 YFSETQ.

J is TRBJ2-7 and V is TRBV3-1 (or the pseudogene TRBV3-2); 8 bases are a match to TRBD2. V was pared by 2 bases and J by 5 bases, with 5 bases of the junction left unmatched. CDR3 length equals 14 residues. Germline V CDR1 and CDR2: LGHDT, YNNKEL (reference sequence). CDR3 region: CASSQTGGGHEQYF. The CDR3 bases are TGTGCCAGCAGCCAAACCGGCGGGGGGCACGAGCAGTACTTC.

The V call is TRBV6-6, the J call TRBJ2-1, with TRBD2 identical over 7 bases. V shed 5 bases and J 5 bases; nucleotides not matched to a gene: 15. The germline gives CDR1 MNHNY, CDR2 SVGAGI (reference sequence). The CDR3 has 17 residues. The CDR3 spells CASSHQIREAPHNEQFF. The CDR3 DNA reads TGTGCCAGCAGTCACCAGATCCGGGAGGCTCCCCACAATGAGCAGTTCTTC.

J is TRBJ2-1 and V is TRBV11-2, with 7 bases lining up with TRBD2. The CDR3 consists of 16 residues. The germline CDR1 and CDR2 sequences are SGHAT and FQNNGV. The ends lost 4 bases at V and 9 bases at J; junction bases unmatched: 15. The CDR3 protein is CASSSLKAGWRGEQFF. The DNA for the CDR3 is TGTGCCAGCAGCTCGCTAAAAGCGGGATGGAGGGGTGAGCAGTTCTTC.

The chain combines TRBV10-3 with TRBJ1-5, with D perhaps matching TRBD1 (5 bases). The V and J ends lost 0 bases and 6 bases respectively, with 18 bases between them. The germline CDR1 and CDR2 sequences are ENHRY and SYGVKD. This CDR3 contains 17 residues. The CDR3 here is CAISESPLRQGGQPQHF. The CDR3 DNA is TGTGCCATCAGTGAGTCTCCGCTTCGGCAGGGAGGTCAGCCCCAGCATTTT.

This chain links TRBV6-5 with TRBJ2-7, with TRBD1 matching 8 bases. CDR3 length: 12 residues. Germline V gene lookup returns CDR1 MNHEY and CDR2 SVGAGI. The V gene end was trimmed by 7 bases and the J gene end by 4 bases; junction bases not matched to a gene: 3. Here the CDR3 reads CASTYRGYEQYF. For the CDR3, the DNA is TGTGCCAGCACGTACAGGGGGTACGAGCAGTACTTC.

This clone showed up just a few times. V is TRBV3-1 (or the pseudogene TRBV3-2) and J is TRBJ2-1; 10 bases agree with TRBD2. The CDR3 contains 15 residues. Germline trimming cut 6 bases from V and 3 bases from J; bases unmatched to any gene: 5. CDR1 and CDR2 from the germline V gene are LGHDT and YNNKEL (reference sequence). The CDR3 loop is CASRQGLASYNEQFF. DNA of the CDR3: TGTGCCAGCAGACAGGGACTAGCGAGCTACAATGAGCAGTTCTTC.

This clone is a singleton in its sample. The chain recombines TRBV6-2 or TRBV6-3 with TRBJ1-2; possibly TRBD1 for D (5 bases). From germline, CDR1 is MNHEY and CDR2 SVGEGT. Trimming took off 4 bases at V and 0 bases at J, with 12 bases between the two ends. The CDR3 spans 15 residues. In DNA, the CDR3 is TGTGCCAGCAGTTCCGGGGCCTTAGCTAACTATGGCTACACCTTC. Protein sequence: CASSSGALANYGYTF.

Only a few counts were recorded for this clone. The chain employs TRBV29-1 and TRBJ1-3; D gene unclear. CDR3 length equals 13 residues. Germline V gene data show CDR1 as SQVTM and CDR2 as ANQGSEA. Trimming left V 6 bases short and J 1 base short, with 10 bases between. DNA for the CDR3: TGCAGCGTGGAGCAGTCTTCTGGAAACACCATATATTTT. This sequence encodes CSVEQSSGNTIYF.

This chain links TRBV6-2 or TRBV6-3 with TRBJ2-3, with 13 bases lining up with TRBD2. In germline, CDR1 is MNHEY, CDR2 SVGEGT. The junction had 6 bases not matched to a gene; V was cut back by 5 bases and J by 4 bases. The CDR3 has 16 residues. The DNA for the CDR3 is TGTGCCAGCAGTCACCCGGGACTAGCGGGGTCAGATACGCAGTATTTT. Residues: CASSHPGLAGSDTQYF.

The chain carries TRBV11-2 and TRBJ1-1, with D hard to call. CDR3 length: 13 residues. The germline CDR1 and CDR2 sequences are SGHAT and FQNNGV. Deletions cut 1 base from V and 3 bases from J, with 6 bases between. The CDR3 DNA follows: TGTGCCAGCAGCTTAGTTTCGGACACTGAAGCTTTCTTT. It translates to CASSLVSDTEAFF.

This clone was seen a single time. The V and J genes are TRBV5-4 and TRBJ1-2; weak D call: TRBD1 (5 bases). The germline gives CDR1 SGHNT, CDR2 YYREEE (reference sequence). This CDR3 is built from 15 residues. Trimming stripped 4 bases from V and 3 bases from J, with 16 bases between. DNA for the CDR3: TGTGCCAGCAGCAGTAAGGTCGGAGGGGACTATGGCTACACCTTC. The encoded protein is CASSSKVGGDYGYTF.

For the CDR3, the DNA is TGTGCCAGCAGTTTGGGGACTAGCAGAGCTAGCACAGATACGCAGTATTTT. Its translation is CASSLGTSRASTDTQYF. This rearrangement joins TRBV27 to TRBJ2-3; 9 bases are a match to TRBD2. CDR3 length: 17 amino acids. V shed 3 bases, J shed 0 bases, and the junction held 7 bases outside the gene matches. From germline, CDR1 is MNHEY and CDR2 SMNVEV (reference sequence).

The rearrangement links TRBV5-5 to TRBJ1-2; possibly TRBD1 for D (5 bases). Germline V CDR1 and CDR2: SGHKS, YYEKEE (reference sequence). This CDR3 has 16 residues. The V and J ends lost 1 base and 4 bases respectively, with 17 bases between them. The CDR3 DNA reads TGTGCCAGCAGCTTGCATGGCACTTCGGGGCTCTATGGCTACACCTTC. It specifies CASSLHGTSGLYGYTF. The complete variable domain, with remaining parts taken from reference TRBV5-5 and TRBJ1-2, reads DAGVTQSPTHLIKTRGQQVTLRCSPISGHKSVSWYQQVLGQGPQFIFQYYEKEERGRGNFPDRFSARQFPNYSSELNVNALLLGDSALYLCASSLHGTSGLYGYTFGSGTRLTVV.

The chain employs TRBV18 and TRBJ1-1; D is undetermined. V was cut by 2 bases and J by 7 bases, with 11 bases left in between. The CDR3 sequence is 13 residues long. Per germline, CDR1 KGHSH and CDR2 LQKENI. As DNA, the CDR3 is TGTGCCAGCTCACCATCAGAGGCGAGTGAAGCTTTCTTT. Its translation is CASSPSEASEAFF.

This clone was counted a few times. The chain uses TRBV30 and TRBJ1-4, with D maybe TRBD1 (6 bases). CDR3 length: 15 amino acids. Germline V CDR1 and CDR2: GTSNPN, SVGIG (reference sequence). V lost 5 bases to trimming and J lost 8 bases, with 21 bases between them. CDR3 in amino acids: CAWGFSDRIGEKLFF. The CDR3 DNA reads TGTGCCTGGGGATTTTCGGACAGAATTGGAGAAAAACTGTTTTTT.